This T cell receptor (beta chain) was documented in a study of blood T cell repertoires in COVID-19. The overall study: Italy, Spain and the United States were the sources of the convalescent and acute COVID-19 samples.

Measured with immunoSEQ multiplex PCR; TCRdb has only the in-frame clones, and not every one. The table includes about 84,000 clones, 76% detected once. V lost 0 bases to trimming and J lost 7 bases; unmatched junction nucleotides: 6. Germline loops: CDR1 LNHDA, CDR2 SQIVND (reference sequence). The CDR3 totals 17 residues. This clonotype was sampled from a man in his 70s with acute or convalescent COVID-19. The sequencing input was peripheral blood. The gene calls are TRBV19 and TRBJ2-2; 12 bases align to TRBD2. The CDR3 protein is CASSIDLAGGPDGELFF. The CDR3 nucleotides read TGTGCCAGTAGTATAGATCTAGCGGGAGGGCCTGACGGGGAGCTGTTTTTT.